One T cell receptor (beta chain) is described in this entry. This entry is derived from a study of CD8 T cells in Susac syndrome. Random hexamers were used to reverse transcribe the RNA input (roughly 0.5 to 1 ug). Using its own MiXCR run on the immunoSEQ multiplex PCR reads, TCRdb lists one record per CDR3 protein. The sample gives roughly 200,000 distinct CDR3 sequences, 85% to 95% of which show up once; about 0.094% is in the top ten. V was clipped by 0 bases and J by 3 bases, with 6 bases between them. Germline-derived CDR1 and CDR2 are SGHRS and YFSETQ. The CDR3 contains 13 residues. The source of this sequence is a human donor in good health. The sequencing sample was made of CD4+ T cells from PBMCs. The chain recombines TRBV5-1 with TRBJ1-2; perhaps TRBD1 as D (5 bases). The CDR3 is CASSLVTDYGYTF. The CDR3 nucleotides read TGCGCCAGCAGCTTGGTGACAGACTATGGCTACACCTTC. Supplemented by reference TRBV5-1 and TRBJ1-2, the full variable domain reads KAGVTQTPRYLIKTRGQQVTLSCSPISGHRSVSWYQQTPGQGLQFLFEYFSETQRNKGNFPGRFSGRQFSNSRSEMNVSTLELGDSALYLCASSLVTDYGYTFGSGTRLTVV.